This note documents a single TCR beta chain sequence. This CDR3 contains 15 residues. V lost 5 bases to trimming and J lost 4 bases; unmatched junction nucleotides: 9. In contrast to the negatively isolated CD8+ and CD4+ T cells, TEMRA cells were FACS-enriched. These data belong to a study of CD8 T cells in Susac syndrome. RNA amounts of about 0.5 to 1 ug underwent reverse transcription with random hexamers. TCR beta CDR3 was amplified by immunoSEQ covering 54 Vbeta and 13 Jbeta. TCRdb re-called the immunoSEQ multiplex PCR reads through MiXCR, storing one row per CDR3 protein. This table holds about 200,000 distinct CDR3 sequences, approximately 95% found once.

The receptor's source is a human donor in good health. Sequenced: CD4+ T cells from PBMCs. The V call is TRBV12-3 or TRBV12-4, the J call TRBJ2-3; TRBD2 matches 7 bases. The CDR3 DNA reads TGTGCCAGCAGTCCACTAGCGACCGGCGCAGATACGCAGTATTTT. It specifies CASSPLATGADTQYF.